The 26 T cell receptor beta chains below all came from one sample that was sequenced in a study of T cell responses to AZD1222 COVID-19 vaccine. Profiled with immunoSEQ multiplex PCR; TCRdb holds only in-frame clones, not every one. The sample holds roughly 55,000 clones, roughly nine tenths seen once. The sequences come from peripheral blood, collected on day 0 of AZD1222 vaccination. All receptors derive from an adult in good health.

This chain joins TRBV30 and TRBJ2-7, with 8 bases lining up with TRBD1. With 0 bases clipped from V and 4 bases from J, the junction kept 5 bases outside the gene matches. CDR3 length equals 14 residues. Looked up from germline, CDR1 is GTSNPN and CDR2 is SVGIG (reference sequence). The CDR3 protein is CAWSVTTGAYEQYF. DNA for the CDR3: TGTGCCTGGAGTGTAACGACAGGGGCGTACGAGCAGTACTTC.

The genes are TRBV6-2 or TRBV6-3 and TRBJ2-7; perhaps D is TRBD1 or TRBD2 (5 bases each). Deletions cut 5 bases from V and 4 bases from J, with 18 bases between. CDR3 length equals 15 residues. Germline V gene lookup returns CDR1 MNHEY and CDR2 SVGEGT. The CDR3 DNA reads as TGTGCCAGCAGTCCAGGCCGGGACGAGTCGTACGAGCAGTACTTC. Residues: CASSPGRDESYEQYF.

The chain joins TRBV7-2 to TRBJ1-5, with D uncertain. V lost 3 bases to trimming and J lost 7 bases, with 10 bases between them. The CDR3 spans 13 residues. Germline V gene data show CDR1 as SGHTA and CDR2 as FQGNSA. The CDR3 reads CASSFWERQPQHF. The CDR3 nucleotides are TGTGCCAGCAGCTTTTGGGAACGCCAGCCCCAGCATTTT.

This chain connects TRBV5-1 to TRBJ1-1, with 7 bases identical to TRBD1. The CDR3 contains 16 residues. CDR1 and CDR2 from the germline V gene are SGHRS and YFSETQ. V lost 3 bases to trimming and J lost 1 base; unmatched junction nucleotides: 9. CDR3 bases: TGCGCCAGCAGCTCTCCCTACAGGGGAAGGAACACTGAAGCTTTCTTT. This translates into CASSSPYRGRNTEAFF.

The CDR3 nucleotides are TGCGCCAGCAGCCACGGACAGACCTACGAGCAGTACTTC. Translated, it gives CASSHGQTYEQYF. This chain connects TRBV5-1 to TRBJ2-7, with D possibly being TRBD1 (6 bases). The CDR3 loop spans 13 amino acids. V was cut by 4 bases and J by 2 bases, with 10 bases left in between. Germline V gives CDR1 SGHRS, CDR2 YFSETQ.

In this sample, this clone turned up a few times. The chain carries TRBV2 and TRBJ2-7; D is unclear. The V end was cut by 2 bases, the J end by 6 bases, with 11 bases between. The CDR3 runs to 13 residues. In germline, CDR1 is SNHLY, CDR2 FYNNEI. CDR3 region: CASSEKVGLEQYF. The DNA of the CDR3 is TGTGCCAGCAGTGAAAAGGTAGGGCTCGAGCAGTACTTC.

This chain links TRBV5-1 with TRBJ2-4; no reliable D call. Germline CDR1 and CDR2: SGHRS and YFSETQ. The CDR3 has 14 amino acids. V lost 4 bases to trimming and J lost 7 bases, with 15 bases between them. Here the CDR3 reads CASSPPATGNIQYF. CDR3 nucleotide sequence: TGCGCCAGCAGCCCCCCCGCGACGGGCAACATTCAGTACTTC.

The chain has TRBV24-1 and TRBJ1-5; 8 bases line up with TRBD1. The CDR3 sequence is 17 residues long. V shed 7 bases, J shed 1 base, and the junction held 11 bases outside the gene matches. In germline, CDR1 is KGHDR, CDR2 SFDVKD. The CDR3 loop reads CATSEGAGGGSNQPQHF. In DNA, the CDR3 is TGTGCCACCAGCGAGGGCGCAGGGGGCGGAAGCAATCAGCCCCAGCATTTT.

The V call is TRBV21-1, the J call TRBJ2-1; the table's D call TRBD1 went unverified against the DNA. TRBV21-1 is a pseudogene locus. This CDR3 is 14 amino acids long. The chain's CDR3 is CASSIGTFGWAQFF. DNA for the CDR3: TGTGCCAGCAGCATCGGGACATTCGGTTGGGCGCAGTTCTTC.

The chain joins TRBV2 to TRBJ2-2, with 8 bases matching TRBD1. V lost 8 bases and J lost 3; bases outside the gene matches: 5. Germline V gene lookup returns CDR1 SNHLY and CDR2 FYNNEI. The CDR3 loop spans 14 amino acids. The CDR3 coding sequence is TGTGCCAGCGGGAAGGACAGGGACACCGGGGAGCTGTTTTTT. Translated: CASGKDRDTGELFF.

The chain links TRBV5-1 to TRBJ1-2; no reliable D call. V was shortened by 0 bases and J by 1 base, with 16 bases between the two germline ends. The germline gives CDR1 SGHRS, CDR2 YFSETQ. This CDR3 has 17 residues. In DNA form, the CDR3 reads TGCGCCAGCAGCTTGGAGGTCACCCGTACCTTTAACTATGGCTACACCTTC. This sequence encodes CASSLEVTRTFNYGYTF.

The rearrangement uses TRBV2 and TRBJ2-5, with 8 bases matching TRBD1. CDR3 length: 13 amino acids. In germline, CDR1 is SNHLY, CDR2 FYNNEI. Germline trimming cut 6 bases from V and 1 base from J; bases unmatched to any gene: 1. The CDR3 DNA reads as TGTGCCAGCAGGGACAGGGCCCAAGAGACCCAGTACTTC. It codes for CASRDRAQETQYF.

This rearrangement joins TRBV24-1 to TRBJ1-5, with unresolved D. CDR3 length: 13 residues. The V end lost 1 base, the J end lost 7 bases, and 7 bases lay between the germline ends. Germline CDR1 and CDR2: KGHDR and SFDVKD. DNA of the CDR3: TGTGCCACCAGTGATTTTGTCGGGCAGCCCCAGCATTTT. Protein sequence: CATSDFVGQPQHF.

This CDR3 reads CASKQVGHSNQPQHF. Here the CDR3 DNA reads TGTGCCAGTAAACAAGTGGGGCATAGCAATCAGCCCCAGCATTTT. The chain is built from TRBV27 and TRBJ1-5; maybe TRBD1 (5 bases). The CDR3 length is 15 residues. Germline V lookup: CDR1 MNHEY, CDR2 SMNVEV (reference sequence). Trimming cost V 9 bases and J 0 bases, with 15 bases left between them.

V gene TRBV6-5 combines with J gene TRBJ2-7; the D is unclear. In germline, CDR1 is MNHEY, CDR2 SVGAGI. This CDR3 has 14 residues. V lost 2 bases to trimming and J lost 2 bases, with 10 bases between them. The CDR3 here is CASSYAKGTYEQYF. The CDR3 DNA reads as TGTGCCAGCAGTTACGCAAAGGGAACCTACGAGCAGTACTTC.

This rearrangement joins TRBV21-1 to TRBJ2-2; TRBD1, the table's D call, lacks a check against the DNA. TRBV21-1 is a pseudogene locus. This CDR3 comprises 17 residues. DNA of the CDR3: TGTGCCAGCAGCAAAAACCGGGACAGGGGAAACACCGGGGAGCTGTTTTTT. It yields the protein CASSKNRDRGNTGELFF.

The rearrangement uses TRBV5-4 and TRBJ2-3; D gene ambiguous. Per the germline V gene, CDR1 is SGHNT and CDR2 is YYREEE (reference sequence). CDR3 size: 15 residues. The V gene lost 2 bases and the J gene lost 2 bases, with 12 bases spanning the gap. The CDR3 loop is CASSLDFTPTDTQYF. The CDR3 DNA follows: TGTGCCAGCAGCTTAGACTTCACCCCCACAGATACGCAGTATTTT.

Here the CDR3 reads CASSLIQFLPSTDTQYF. CDR3 coding DNA: TGCGCCAGCAGCTTGATTCAGTTCCTCCCTTCAACGGATACGCAGTATTTT. The chain recombines TRBV5-1 with TRBJ2-3; D not certain. Trimming removed 1 base at V and 6 bases at J, with 21 bases between. The CDR3 spans 17 residues. Germline lookup yields CDR1 SGHRS and CDR2 YFSETQ. Full variable domain (remainder filled in from reference TRBV5-1 and TRBJ2-3): KAGVTQTPRYLIKTRGQQVTLSCSPISGHRSVSWYQQTPGQGLQFLFEYFSETQRNKGNFPGRFSGRQFSNSRSEMNVSTLELGDSALYLCASSLIQFLPSTDTQYFGPGTRLTVL.

The chain has TRBV20-1 and TRBJ2-4; D is uncertain. The germline gives CDR1 DFQATT, CDR2 SNEGSKA (reference sequence). This CDR3 contains 11 residues. Trimming stripped 2 bases from V and 8 bases from J, with 7 bases between. CDR3 sequence reads: CSARRVDIQYF. CDR3 DNA: TGCAGTGCTAGAAGAGTGGACATTCAGTACTTC.

The V and J genes are TRBV24-1 and TRBJ2-3; D gene uncertain. The CDR3 is made up of 15 amino acids. V dropped 2 bases and J dropped 2 bases, with 10 bases sitting between them. CDR1 and CDR2 (germline): KGHDR, SFDVKD. CDR3 DNA sequence: TGTGCCACCAGTGATTCCGGTGGGCCCACAGATACGCAGTATTTT. Encoded protein: CATSDSGGPTDTQYF.

V usage is TRBV5-1 and J usage is TRBJ2-5; the match to TRBD1 covers 9 bases. Trimming removed 5 bases from V and 4 bases from J; junction bases left unmatched: 6. The CDR3 is 14 amino acids. Germline assignment: CDR1 SGHRS and CDR2 YFSETQ. DNA for the CDR3: TGCGCCAGCAGTCCCGGGACAGGGAGAGAGACCCAGTACTTC. Protein sequence: CASSPGTGRETQYF.

This sequence joins TRBV5-1 and TRBJ2-7; 9 bases fit TRBD2. The CDR3 runs 16 residues. Germline V gene lookup returns CDR1 SGHRS and CDR2 YFSETQ. The trim removed 4 bases at V and 9 bases at J, leaving 17 bases unmatched. CDR3 DNA sequence: TGCGCCAGCAGCCCCCCGGGTAGCGGGGGCCCTTTGGGGCAGTACTTC. Its translation: CASSPPGSGGPLGQYF.

The chain has TRBV2 and TRBJ2-5; possibly TRBD2 for D (6 bases). Germline V gene lookup returns CDR1 SNHLY and CDR2 FYNNEI. The germline V and J ends were trimmed by 2 bases and 3 bases, with 10 bases remaining between them. The CDR3 length is 14 residues. The DNA for the CDR3 is TGTGCCAGCAGTGAAATTCCGGGAGAAGAGACCCAGTACTTC. It yields the protein CASSEIPGEETQYF.

This clone appeared a few times. This chain connects TRBV1 to TRBJ1-2. TRBV1 is deemed a pseudogene. The CDR3 has 14 amino acids. The CDR3 protein is CTSSQGDAGGGYTF. The CDR3 nucleotides read TGCACCAGCAGCCAAGGGGACGCGGGGGGTGGCTACACCTTC.

CDR3 nucleotides: TGCGCCAGCAGCCACGATTTGGGGGTACGATTGGCAACTAATGAAAAACTGTTTTTT. Translating gives CASSHDLGVRLATNEKLFF. The chain recombines TRBV4-1 with TRBJ1-4; D perhaps matches TRBD1 (5 bases). The length of the CDR3 is 19 residues. Trimming took 3 bases from V and 0 from J, leaving 20 bases between them. Germline values: CDR1 MGHRA, CDR2 YSYEKL.

This chain uses TRBV10-3 with TRBJ1-2; TRBD1 agrees at 7 bases. From germline, CDR1 is ENHRY and CDR2 SYGVKD. This CDR3 comprises 15 residues. V was pared by 5 bases and J by 5 bases, with 11 bases of the junction left unmatched. In nucleotides, the CDR3 is TGTGCCATCAGTCTGACAGGGCAGACCATTTATGGCTACACCTTC. It specifies CAISLTGQTIYGYTF.